One sample yielded the 16 T cell receptor beta chains listed below, sequenced in a study of shared T cell receptors in the human thymus (dated by TCRdb to the early 2020s). Library generation was performed with the immunoSEQ multiplex PCR assay. Not all clones reach the TCRdb copy of this immuneACCESS table, which keeps in-frame sequences only. Checked studies attribute under half of the gap to unresolved V genes and leave the rest unexplained. This sample has 600,000 to 900,000 clones in its table, and over 75% of those were observed once. Approximately 0.01% of the sample is taken by the ten largest. The data were also submitted as part of a second study, on human thymus T cells.

Material for sequencing was thymocytes. Every receptor here comes from a girl in the first two years of life with a congenital heart defect. Donor details come from another sample of the same person, matched by shared clones.

The chain couples TRBV13 to TRBJ1-2, with D uncertain. The CDR3 has 12 residues. Trimming removed 1 base from V and 8 bases from J, with 8 bases in between. Germline-derived CDR1 and CDR2 are PRHDT and FYEKMQ (reference sequence). The CDR3 region is CASSLALRGYTF. DNA for the CDR3: TGTGCCAGCAGCTTAGCCCTGAGGGGCTACACCTTC.

In this sample, this clone turned up once. The chain links TRBV10-1 to TRBJ1-4, with D unresolved. This CDR3 is built from 15 residues. V lost 0 bases and J 4 bases, leaving 9 bases between the germline ends. Germline V gene data show CDR1 as WNHNN and CDR2 as SYGVQD (reference sequence). CDR3 sequence (DNA): TGCGCCAGCAGTGAGTCGAACAGAAGTAATGAAAAACTGTTTTTT. This codes for CASSESNRSNEKLFF.

The J gene is TRBJ2-2, the V gene TRBV28, with TRBD1 identical over 7 bases. V was pared by 5 bases and J by 6 bases, with 12 bases of the junction left unmatched. Germline V gene data show CDR1 as MDHEN and CDR2 as SYDVKM. CDR3 length equals 16 residues. CDR3 sequence (DNA): TGTGCCAGCAGTCTAGGGGGCACTCGTTTCCCCGGGGAGCTGTTTTTT. The encoded protein is CASSLGGTRFPGELFF.

This chain links TRBV27 with TRBJ2-2; tentative D call: TRBD2 (6 bases). Germline V gene data show CDR1 as MNHEY and CDR2 as SMNVEV (reference sequence). The CDR3 runs 16 residues. Trimming removed 5 bases at V and 1 base at J, with 14 bases between. CDR3 sequence (DNA): TGTGCCAGCAGTCTAGGGACTCCAAAGAACACCGGGGAGCTGTTTTTT. It yields the protein CASSLGTPKNTGELFF.

This clone has just a few counts. CDR3 residues: CASSPSPLAGANNEQFF. In DNA form, the CDR3 reads TGTGCCAGCAGCCCATCGCCCCTAGCGGGGGCCAACAATGAGCAGTTCTTC. The chain has TRBV7-2 and TRBJ2-1; 10 nucleotides align to TRBD2. This CDR3 has 17 residues. The V gene end was trimmed by 5 bases and the J gene end by 5 bases; junction bases not matched to a gene: 12. Germline values: CDR1 SGHTA, CDR2 FQGNSA.

The gene calls are TRBV19 and TRBJ2-3; D perhaps matches TRBD2 (5 bases). Per germline, CDR1 LNHDA and CDR2 SQIVND (reference sequence). There are 19 residues in the CDR3. Trimming took 3 bases from V and 4 from J, leaving 26 bases between them. DNA for the CDR3: TGTGCCAGTAGTATGGCCGCGGGTGACCTTGGGGTGGGCCCAGATACGCAGTATTTT. This sequence encodes CASSMAAGDLGVGPDTQYF. Looking up the rest from reference TRBV19 and TRBJ2-3 gives the full variable domain: DGGITQSPKYLFRKEGQNVTLSCEQNLNHDAMYWYRQDPGQGLRLIYYSQIVNDFQKGDIAEGYSVSREKKESFPLTVTSAQKNPTAFYLCASSMAAGDLGVGPDTQYFGPGTRLTVL.

CDR3 coding DNA: TGTGCCAGCAGTGAATGGGGCAGGAAAGCTAACTATGGCTACACCTTC. Amino acid sequence: CASSEWGRKANYGYTF. The genes are TRBV6-1 and TRBJ1-2; D might be TRBD1 (5 bases). This CDR3 has 16 amino acids. The germline CDR1 and CDR2 sequences are MNHNS and SASEGT. Trimming removed 2 bases from V and 0 bases from J, with 13 bases in between.

There are a few counts of this clone. The chain has TRBV10-2 and TRBJ1-2, with 10 bases lining up with TRBD1. V lost 4 bases and J lost 8; bases outside the gene matches: 10. CDR1 and CDR2 (germline): WSHSY, SAAADI. CDR3 size: 15 residues. CDR3 amino acids: CASSVFSGQGKGYTF. Written as DNA, the CDR3 is TGCGCCAGCAGTGTTTTTTCGGGACAGGGGAAGGGCTACACCTTC.

The J gene is TRBJ1-5, the V gene TRBV28; 7 positions agree with TRBD1. The germline V gene has CDR1 MDHEN and CDR2 SYDVKM. The CDR3 extends over 13 amino acids. Losses at the gene ends were 6 bases for V and 16 bases for J; bases not matched to a gene: 15. DNA for the CDR3: TGTGCCAGCAGACCAGGGACAGCCGTTCGTAGTCATTTT. Protein product: CASRPGTAVRSHF.

This chain joins TRBV5-4 and TRBJ2-7; 9 bases are a match to TRBD1. The junction had 5 bases not matched to a gene; V was cut back by 5 bases and J by 5 bases. The CDR3 has 13 residues. Germline assignment: CDR1 SGHNT and CDR2 YYREEE (reference sequence). The CDR3 DNA is TGTGCCAGCAGACACGGGACAGGGAACGAGCAGTACTTC. Translation gives CASRHGTGNEQYF.

The chain carries TRBV7-9 and TRBJ2-7, with a possible D match to TRBD1 (7 bases). Germline CDR1 reads SEHNR; CDR2 reads FQNEAQ (reference sequence). Trimming removed 5 bases from V and 2 bases from J, with 16 bases in between. This CDR3 has 15 amino acids. The CDR3, as DNA: TGTGCCAGCAGCCCAACGACAGGGAGGCCCTACGAGCAGTACTTC. This gives the protein CASSPTTGRPYEQYF.

The rearrangement joins TRBV6-1 to TRBJ1-3, with D unresolved. This CDR3 spans 13 amino acids. The V end was cut by 3 bases, the J end by 4 bases, with 7 bases between. Germline V CDR1 and CDR2: MNHNS, SASEGT. CDR3 sequence reads: CASSELLGNTIYF. The CDR3 DNA sequence: TGTGCCAGCAGTGAGTTACTAGGAAACACCATATATTTT.

The CDR3 DNA sequence: TGCGCCAGCAGCCAAGATAGGAGGGCGGGAGCTAACTATGGCTACACCTTC. Its protein product is CASSQDRRAGANYGYTF. The chain employs TRBV4-1 and TRBJ1-2; no clear D gene. The CDR3 is 17 residues long. V was cut by 0 bases and J by 0 bases, with 14 bases left in between. Germline V lookup: CDR1 MGHRA, CDR2 YSYEKL.

V usage is TRBV10-3 and J usage is TRBJ1-1; D perhaps matches TRBD1 (6 bases). V was trimmed by 7 bases and J by 4 bases, leaving 16 bases between them. There are 14 residues in the CDR3. The V gene's germline CDR1 is ENHRY and CDR2 SYGVKD. The CDR3 nucleotides are TGTGCCATCAAGGACAGACGATGGAGCACTGAAGCTTTCTTT. It encodes CAIKDRRWSTEAFF.

This rearrangement joins TRBV14 to TRBJ2-5; 8 nucleotides match TRBD1. CDR3 size: 16 residues. V shed 2 bases and J 2 bases; nucleotides not matched to a gene: 7. Germline-derived CDR1 and CDR2 are SGHDN and FVKESK. In DNA, the CDR3 is TGTGCCAGCAGCCAACTACAGGGGGAGCAGCAAGAGACCCAGTACTTC. This codes for CASSQLQGEQQETQYF.

The chain joins TRBV7-8 to TRBJ1-1, with D hard to call. Germline CDR1 SGHVS, CDR2 FQNEAQ. Trimming removed 1 base from V and 4 bases from J, with 13 bases in between. This CDR3 is built from 15 residues. CDR3 sequence reads: CASSLGTVAVTEAFF. Here the CDR3 DNA reads TGTGCCAGCAGCTTAGGGACGGTAGCGGTCACTGAAGCTTTCTTT.